Each of the 6 T cell receptor beta chains below was sequenced from the same sample in a study of T cell responses to AZD1222 COVID-19 vaccine (dated by TCRdb to about 2021). Sample time point, as interpreted from the label and publication: baseline before first vaccination. Libraries were built with the immunoSEQ multiplex PCR assay. TCRdb re-hosts the immuneACCESS table, in-frame sequences only. Its copies lack some clones; in the studies checked, an unresolved V gene accounts for under half of them, and the cause for the rest is not known. Recorded for this sample are 240,000 or so clones; over 85% of them occurred a single time. The ten largest clones add up to 0.5% to 0.7% of the sample. Sample: peripheral blood, taken on day 0 of AZD1222 vaccination. All receptors derive from an adult in good health.

This clone was seen once. Here the CDR3 reads CAISEGGGYTF. The CDR3, as DNA: TGTGCCATCAGTGAGGGGGGGGGCTACACCTTC. The chain has TRBV10-3 and TRBJ1-2; tentative D call: TRBD1 (5 bases). V lost 2 bases, J lost 8 bases, and 6 bases lay in between. CDR1 and CDR2 (germline): ENHRY, SYGVKD. The length of the CDR3 is 11 residues.

The chain joins TRBV20-1 to TRBJ1-2, with TRBD1 as a possible D gene (5 bases). The CDR3 length is 11 residues. The germline CDR1 and CDR2 sequences are DFQATT and SNEGSKA (reference sequence). V shed 6 bases and J shed 5 bases, with 10 bases lying between them. The CDR3 bases are TGCAGTGCCACCCCAGGGTATGGCTACACCTTC. Translated: CSATPGYGYTF.

The chain combines TRBV28 with TRBJ1-2; D uncertain. CDR1 is MDHEN and CDR2 is SYDVKM in the germline V gene. V was shortened by 10 bases and J by 7 bases, with 7 bases between the two germline ends. The CDR3 covers 9 residues. The CDR3 reads CATGGGYTF. In DNA form, the CDR3 reads TGTGCCACCGGCGGTGGCTACACCTTC.

Concerning this clone itself: Other DNA sequences of this sample code for an identical CDR3. The chain has TRBV5-1 and TRBJ1-1, with a weak D call TRBD1 (5 bases). The CDR3 is made up of 13 amino acids. Trimming shortened V by 2 bases and J by 1 base, and 6 bases separated the two germline ends. The germline V gene encodes CDR1 SGHRS and CDR2 YFSETQ. CDR3: CASSFTGNTEAFF. CDR3 nucleotides: TGCGCCAGCAGCTTTACAGGGAACACTGAAGCTTTCTTT.

The CDR3 sequence is CASSPEGGQGYTF. CDR3 nucleotide sequence: TGTGCCAGCAGCCCAGAGGGGGGGCAGGGCTACACCTTC. V gene TRBV3-1 (or the pseudogene TRBV3-2) combines with J gene TRBJ1-2; a weak D match, TRBD1 (6 bases). The CDR3 length is 13 residues. The V end was cut by 4 bases, the J end by 8 bases, with 14 bases between. Germline V lookup: CDR1 LGHDT, CDR2 YNNKEL (reference sequence).

This clone has only one observation. This chain joins TRBV11-2 and TRBJ2-7, with D hard to call. The CDR3 length is 14 residues. The germline gives CDR1 SGHAT, CDR2 FQNNGV. V lost 5 bases to trimming and J lost 1 base, with 12 bases between them. The CDR3 is CASSPIARSYEQYF. CDR3 DNA: TGTGCCAGCAGCCCCATAGCCAGATCCTACGAGCAGTACTTC.